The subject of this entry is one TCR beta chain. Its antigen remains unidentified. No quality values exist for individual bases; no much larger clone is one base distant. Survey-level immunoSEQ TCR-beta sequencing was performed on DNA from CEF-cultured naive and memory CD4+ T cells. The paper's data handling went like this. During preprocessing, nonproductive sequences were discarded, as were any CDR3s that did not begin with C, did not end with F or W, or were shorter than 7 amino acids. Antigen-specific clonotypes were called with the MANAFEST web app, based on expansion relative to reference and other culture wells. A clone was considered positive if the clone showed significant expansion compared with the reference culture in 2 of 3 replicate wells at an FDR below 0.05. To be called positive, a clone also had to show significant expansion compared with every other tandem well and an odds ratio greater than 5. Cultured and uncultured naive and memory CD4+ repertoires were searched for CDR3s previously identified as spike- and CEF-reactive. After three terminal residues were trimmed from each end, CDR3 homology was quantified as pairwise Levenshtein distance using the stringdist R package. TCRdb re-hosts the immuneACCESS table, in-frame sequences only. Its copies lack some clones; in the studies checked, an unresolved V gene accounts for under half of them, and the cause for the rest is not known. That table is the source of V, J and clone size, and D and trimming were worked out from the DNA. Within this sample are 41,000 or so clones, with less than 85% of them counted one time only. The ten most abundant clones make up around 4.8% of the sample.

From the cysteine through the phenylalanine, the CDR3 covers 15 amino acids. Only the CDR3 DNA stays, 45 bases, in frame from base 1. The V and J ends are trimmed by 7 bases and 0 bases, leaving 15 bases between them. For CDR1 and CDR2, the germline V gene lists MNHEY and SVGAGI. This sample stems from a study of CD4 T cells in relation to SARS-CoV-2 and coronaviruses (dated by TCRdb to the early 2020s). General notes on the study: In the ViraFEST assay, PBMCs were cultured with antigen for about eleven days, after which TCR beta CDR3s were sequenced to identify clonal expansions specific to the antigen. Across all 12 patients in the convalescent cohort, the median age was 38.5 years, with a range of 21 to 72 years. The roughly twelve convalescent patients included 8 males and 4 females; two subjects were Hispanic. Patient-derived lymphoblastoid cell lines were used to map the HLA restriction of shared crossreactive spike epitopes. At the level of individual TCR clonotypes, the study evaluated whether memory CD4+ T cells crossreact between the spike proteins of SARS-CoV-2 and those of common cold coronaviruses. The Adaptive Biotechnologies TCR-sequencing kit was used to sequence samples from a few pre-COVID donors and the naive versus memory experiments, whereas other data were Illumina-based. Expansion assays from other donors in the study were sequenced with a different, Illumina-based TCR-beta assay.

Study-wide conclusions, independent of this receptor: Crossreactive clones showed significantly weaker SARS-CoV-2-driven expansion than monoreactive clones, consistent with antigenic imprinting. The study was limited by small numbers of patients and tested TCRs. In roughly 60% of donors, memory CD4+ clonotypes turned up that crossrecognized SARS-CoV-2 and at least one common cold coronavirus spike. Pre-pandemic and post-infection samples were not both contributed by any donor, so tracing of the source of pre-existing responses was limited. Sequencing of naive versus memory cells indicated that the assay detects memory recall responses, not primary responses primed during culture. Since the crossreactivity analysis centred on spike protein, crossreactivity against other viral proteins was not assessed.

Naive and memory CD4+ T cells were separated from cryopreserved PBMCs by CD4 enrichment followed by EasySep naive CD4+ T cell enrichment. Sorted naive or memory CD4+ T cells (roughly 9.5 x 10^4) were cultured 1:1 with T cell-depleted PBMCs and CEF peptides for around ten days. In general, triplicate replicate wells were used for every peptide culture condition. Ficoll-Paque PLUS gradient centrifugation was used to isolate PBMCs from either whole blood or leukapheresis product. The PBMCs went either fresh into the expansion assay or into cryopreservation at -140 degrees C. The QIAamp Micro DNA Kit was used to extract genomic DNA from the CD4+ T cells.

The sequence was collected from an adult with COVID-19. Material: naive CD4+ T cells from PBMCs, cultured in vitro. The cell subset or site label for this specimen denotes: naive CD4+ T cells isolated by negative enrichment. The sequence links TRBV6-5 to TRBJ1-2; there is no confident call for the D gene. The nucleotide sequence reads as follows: TGTGCCAGCAAGGACCCACGAAGGACTAACTATGGCTACACCTTC. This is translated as CASKDPRRTNYGYTF.